The 26 T cell receptor beta chains listed next were all sequenced from one sample in a study of shared clonotypes between healthy human individuals. Generated by immunoSEQ multiplex PCR, the TCRdb table keeps only in-frame clones and is missing some. The table records approximately 500,000 clones, about 84% of them present only once. Material for sequencing was PBMCs. The source of these receptors is a middle-aged woman in good health. Some clones in this sample may be carry-over from other donors' samples.

Of note for this clone: This may be a read error, as it is one base from a much larger clone. This rearrangement joins TRBV27 to TRBJ2-5; D is unresolved. CDR1 is MNHEY, CDR2 SMNVEV, per germline (reference sequence). The ends were cut back, 6 bases at V and 0 bases at J, with 5 bases in the middle. The CDR3 consists of 12 residues. CDR3 nucleotide sequence: TGTGCCAGCAGCCCGTACCAAGAGACCCAGTACTTC. Its translation is CASSPYQETQYF.

The rearrangement uses TRBV9 and TRBJ2-1; D is unclear. The CDR3 sequence is 16 residues long. Germline CDR1 reads SGDLS; CDR2 reads YYNGEE. V was clipped by 0 bases and J by 6 bases, with 16 bases between them. CDR3 region: CASSVGPLRKGNEQFF. CDR3 sequence (DNA): TGTGCCAGCAGCGTAGGACCCCTACGGAAAGGCAATGAGCAGTTCTTC.

This clone appeared a few times. The V gene is TRBV29-1, the J gene TRBJ2-7; weak D call: TRBD2 (5 bases). The CDR3 totals 13 residues. Germline CDR1 reads SQVTM; CDR2 reads ANQGSEA. Deletions cut 8 bases from V and 6 bases from J, with 20 bases between. Here the CDR3 reads CSFREGPFGEQYF. DNA of the CDR3: TGCAGCTTCCGGGAAGGCCCGTTCGGCGAGCAGTACTTC.

This chain uses TRBV27 with TRBJ2-2, with 11 nucleotides matching TRBD2. Germline V CDR1 and CDR2: MNHEY, SMNVEV (reference sequence). This CDR3 contains 15 residues. The V segment lost 5 bases and the J segment 4 bases; nucleotides outside the gene matches: 3. CDR3 region: CASSPGTSGTGELFF. DNA for the CDR3: TGTGCCAGCAGTCCCGGGACTAGCGGCACCGGGGAGCTGTTTTTT.

This chain uses TRBV13 with TRBJ2-5, with a tentative D call TRBD2 (6 bases). The CDR3 runs to 16 residues. Per the germline V gene, CDR1 is PRHDT and CDR2 is FYEKMQ (reference sequence). V was clipped by 5 bases and J by 5 bases, with 21 bases between them. DNA of the CDR3: TGTGCCAGCAGCCCTTCGCTGGGGGGAGTTGGGGAGACCCAGTACTTC. Its translation: CASSPSLGGVGETQYF. Variable domain in full (rest from reference TRBV13 and TRBJ2-5): AAGVIQSPRHLIKEKRETATLKCYPIPRHDTVYWYQQGPGQDPQFLISFYEKMQSDKGSIPDRFSAQQFSDYHSELNMSSLELGDSALYFCASSPSLGGVGETQYFGPGTRLLVL.

This clone was counted between two and nine times. The V gene is TRBV5-6, the J gene TRBJ2-6; D is perhaps TRBD1 (6 bases). Trimming took off 4 bases at V and 2 bases at J, with 10 bases between the two ends. CDR3 size: 15 residues. Germline CDR1 reads SGHDT; CDR2 reads YYEEEE. The CDR3 here is CASSATGTGANVLTF. In DNA form, the CDR3 reads TGTGCCAGCAGCGCTACAGGGACTGGGGCCAACGTCCTGACTTTC.

Remarks on this clone: Since a far larger clone is one base different, this is likely a read error. The J gene is TRBJ2-1, the V gene TRBV6-5; no clear D gene. The CDR3 is 15 residues long. V was trimmed by 7 bases and J by 7 bases, leaving 20 bases between them. Germline V gives CDR1 MNHEY, CDR2 SVGAGI. DNA of the CDR3: TGTGCCAGCACCTTCACACCTGACCCCGGGAATGAGCAGTTCTTC. It translates to CASTFTPDPGNEQFF.

This clone occurred once. This chain links TRBV7-6 with TRBJ2-5; TRBD2 aligns across 9 bases. The germline V gene encodes CDR1 SGHVS and CDR2 FNYEAQ. Trimming at V came to 5 bases and at J to 3 bases, leaving 13 bases not matched to a gene. CDR3 length equals 17 residues. The CDR3 bases are TGTGCCAGCAGCGATCCCTTGCCTAGCGGGACCGAAGAGACCCAGTACTTC. Translating gives CASSDPLPSGTEETQYF. Looking up the rest from reference TRBV7-6 and TRBJ2-5 gives the full variable domain: GAGVSQSPRYKVTKRGQDVALRCDPISGHVSLYWYRQALGQGPEFLTYFNYEAQQDKSGLPNDRFSAERPEGSISTLTIQRTEQRDSAMYRCASSDPLPSGTEETQYFGPGTRLLVL.

Concerning this clone: A far larger clone is a single base away, which makes a read error likely. This sequence joins TRBV11-2 and TRBJ1-1; D remains ambiguous. The V gene's germline CDR1 is SGHAT and CDR2 FQNNGV. The V end was cut by 2 bases, the J end by 1 base, with 8 bases between. The CDR3 contains 14 residues. This chain's CDR3 is CASSLQQQNTEAFF. For the CDR3, the DNA is TGTGCCAGCAGCTTACAGCAGCAGAACACTGAAGCTTTCTTT. The whole variable domain, filled in from reference TRBV11-2 and TRBJ1-1, reads EAGVAQSPRYKIIEKRQSVAFWCNPISGHATLYWYQQILGQGPKLLIQFQNNGVVDDSQLPKDRFSAERLKGVDSTLKIQPAKLEDSAVYLCASSLQQQNTEAFFGQGTRLTVV.

V usage is TRBV5-4 and J usage is TRBJ2-7; weak D call: TRBD2 (6 bases). The CDR3 consists of 14 residues. V dropped 2 bases and J dropped 2 bases, with 11 bases sitting between them. Germline CDR1 and CDR2: SGHNT and YYREEE (reference sequence). CDR3: CASSFSGDAYEQYF. The CDR3, as DNA: TGTGCCAGCAGCTTTTCGGGAGACGCCTACGAGCAGTACTTC.

V and J are TRBV7-8 and TRBJ2-1; 8 bases are shared with TRBD1. Germline loops: CDR1 SGHVS, CDR2 FQNEAQ. This CDR3 is 17 amino acids long. The V and J ends lost 0 bases and 3 bases, in that order; junction bases with no gene match: 7. DNA for the CDR3: TGTGCCAGCAGCTTAGCCGGTGGGACAGGAAACTACAATGAGCAGTTCTTC. This gives the protein CASSLAGGTGNYNEQFF.

The chain has TRBV12-5 and TRBJ2-3; TRBD2 aligns across 12 bases. V shed 9 bases, J shed 8 bases, and the junction held 21 bases outside the gene matches. The CDR3 contains 18 residues. Germline V gene sequence: CDR1 LGHNT, CDR2 FRNRAP. CDR3: CASPLPGLAGVGFGTQYF. The CDR3 DNA is TGTGCTAGCCCGCTTCCGGGACTAGCGGGTGTAGGGTTTGGTACGCAGTATTTT.

This rearrangement joins TRBV30 to TRBJ2-1; D is possibly TRBD2 (5 bases). Germline V lookup: CDR1 GTSNPN, CDR2 SVGIG (reference sequence). With 5 bases removed from V and 7 bases from J, the gap between germline ends came to 24 bases. The CDR3 consists of 16 residues. The CDR3 bases are TGTGCCTGGCTGAAAAGAGCGGACCCACTGGGGAATGAGCAGTTCTTC. This encodes CAWLKRADPLGNEQFF. Full variable domain (rest looked up from reference TRBV30 and TRBJ2-1): SQTIHQWPATLVQPVGSPLSLECTVEGTSNPNLYWYRQAAGRGLQLLFYSVGIGQISSEVPQNLSASRPQDRQFILSSKKLLLSDSGFYLCAWLKRADPLGNEQFFGPGTRLTVL.

In its sample, this clone was seen a few times. The chain uses TRBV28 and TRBJ1-5; no clear D gene. CDR1 is MDHEN and CDR2 is SYDVKM in the germline V gene. The CDR3 is 15 amino acids. V lost 5 bases to trimming and J lost 4 bases, with 15 bases between them. In DNA form, the CDR3 reads TGTGCCAGCAGTCCCCGAGGAGGGCTGAATCAGCCCCAGCATTTT. This sequence encodes CASSPRGGLNQPQHF.

This clone was counted a few times. The chain couples TRBV20-1 to TRBJ2-6; D remains ambiguous. Trimming removed 6 bases at V and 3 bases at J, with 3 bases between. This CDR3 spans 11 amino acids. Germline assignment: CDR1 DFQATT and CDR2 SNEGSKA (reference sequence). In DNA, the CDR3 is TGCAGTGCGGTTGGGGCCAACGTCCTGACTTTC. Encoded protein: CSAVGANVLTF.

As for this clone: A read error is likely here: a far larger clone is one base away. V is TRBV4-2 and J is TRBJ2-5; 9 bases match TRBD1. Germline-derived CDR1 and CDR2 are LGHNA and YNFKEQ. The CDR3 is made up of 14 amino acids. Here the CDR3 reads CAGSQGDRDETQYF. As DNA, the CDR3 is TGTGCCGGCAGCCAAGGGGACAGGGATGAGACCCAGTACTTC.

This clone was recorded at least ten times. The V and J genes are TRBV9 and TRBJ1-3; D uncertain. CDR1 is SGDLS, CDR2 YYNGEE, per germline. This CDR3 comprises 16 residues. V was trimmed by 0 bases and J by 3 bases, leaving 13 bases between them. The CDR3 spells CASSVDTGGGGNTIYF. CDR3 nucleotides: TGTGCCAGCAGCGTAGATACGGGCGGTGGTGGAAACACCATATATTTT.

This rearrangement joins TRBV6-5 to TRBJ1-2, with D tentatively TRBD1 (6 bases). The CDR3 totals 14 residues. The germline gives CDR1 MNHEY, CDR2 SVGAGI. Trimming stripped 1 base from V and 8 bases from J, with 14 bases between. The CDR3 nucleotides are TGTGCCAGCAGTTACTTATCCTCGGGGGGCGGCTACACCTTC. Protein: CASSYLSSGGGYTF.

The CDR3, as DNA: TGTGCCAGCAGCTTACTCGGGGAGGTACACGGGGAGCTGTTTTTT. Its translation is CASSLLGEVHGELFF. The rearrangement uses TRBV7-3 and TRBJ2-2, with a tentative D call TRBD2 (6 bases). The CDR3 spans 15 residues. Trimming took 2 bases from V and 7 from J, leaving 14 bases between them. Germline V gene sequence: CDR1 SGHTA, CDR2 FQGTGA.

This sequence joins TRBV7-9 and TRBJ2-1; 10 nucleotides agree with TRBD1. CDR3 length: 15 residues. Germline V lookup: CDR1 SEHNR, CDR2 FQNEAQ (reference sequence). Trimming removed 7 bases from V and 5 bases from J; junction bases left unmatched: 8. This chain's CDR3 is CASNLRDRGHNEQFF. The CDR3 DNA follows: TGTGCCAGCAACCTCCGGGACAGGGGACACAATGAGCAGTTCTTC. The full variable domain, its missing parts supplied by reference TRBV7-9 and TRBJ2-1, is DTGVSQNPRHKITKRGQNVTFRCDPISEHNRLYWYRQTLGQGPEFLTYFQNEAQLEKSRLLSDRFSAERPKGSFSTLEIQRTEQGDSAMYLCASNLRDRGHNEQFFGPGTRLTVL.

This clone was detected a few times. Given a much more abundant clone one base away, this may be a read error. The same CDR3 arises from other DNA sequences in this sample as well. The V and J genes are TRBV28 and TRBJ1-1; D is unclear. Trimming removed 1 base from V and 0 bases from J, with 0 bases in between. In germline, CDR1 is MDHEN, CDR2 SYDVKM. The CDR3 is 12 residues long. The CDR3 bases are TGTGCCAGCAGTTTATTGAACACTGAAGCTTTCTTT. This translates into CASSLLNTEAFF.

The chain employs TRBV11-3 and TRBJ2-7, with 14 bases fitting TRBD2. V lost 0 bases and J lost 4; bases outside the gene matches: 2. This CDR3 has 16 residues. Germline CDR1 and CDR2: SGHNT and YENEEA. CDR3 loop: CASSLDGTSGSYEQYF. DNA of the CDR3: TGTGCCAGCAGCTTAGACGGGACTAGCGGGAGTTACGAGCAGTACTTC.

As to this clone: A far larger clone is one base from this, pointing to a likely read error. Other DNA sequences in the same sample also yield this CDR3. The V call is TRBV4-2, the J call TRBJ2-7, with 9 nucleotides matching TRBD1. The CDR3 loop spans 15 amino acids. The V gene's germline CDR1 is LGHNA and CDR2 YNFKEQ. The CDR3 bases are TGTGCAAGCAGCCAGGGCGGGGGACAGGGTCGCGAGCAGTACTTC. It codes for CASSQGGGQGREQYF.

This chain links TRBV5-4 with TRBJ2-3; unclear D gene. Trimming pared 5 bases from V and 2 bases from J, leaving 9 bases between. This CDR3 contains 13 residues. The germline V gene has CDR1 SGHNT and CDR2 YYREEE (reference sequence). The CDR3 nucleotides are TGTGCCAGCAGAGATTGGGCCACAGATACGCAGTATTTT. This encodes CASRDWATDTQYF.

The CDR3 loop is CASSLGTSGRWVDEQFF. CDR3 coding DNA: TGCGCCAGCAGCTTGGGGACTAGCGGGAGGTGGGTCGATGAGCAGTTCTTC. The chain employs TRBV5-1 and TRBJ2-1, with 14 bases matching TRBD2. Germline CDR1 SGHRS, CDR2 YFSETQ. J lost 8 bases, V lost 0 bases, and 7 bases had no gene match. The CDR3 sequence is 17 residues long. Full variable domain (rest looked up from reference TRBV5-1 and TRBJ2-1): KAGVTQTPRYLIKTRGQQVTLSCSPISGHRSVSWYQQTPGQGLQFLFEYFSETQRNKGNFPGRFSGRQFSNSRSEMNVSTLELGDSALYLCASSLGTSGRWVDEQFFGPGTRLTVL.

The chain links TRBV18 to TRBJ1-1; D unclear. This CDR3 contains 14 residues. The V end lost 3 bases, the J end lost 4 bases, and 12 bases lay between the germline ends. Germline V gene data show CDR1 as KGHSH and CDR2 as LQKENI. This chain's CDR3 is CASSPNRMVTEAFF. The CDR3, as DNA: TGTGCCAGCTCACCCAATCGAATGGTCACTGAAGCTTTCTTT.